Presented here are 8 T cell receptor beta chains from one specimen sequenced in a study of control samples from healthy donors and cancer patients. The data were produced by immunoSEQ multiplex PCR, yet TCRdb's version contains in-frame clones alone and is incomplete. This sample has roughly 70,000 clones; approximately 94% occur once, and the top ten carry under 3.5%. The sample consisted of blood. All receptors derive from a woman aged 25 to 45 in good health.

The chain couples TRBV12-3 or TRBV12-4 to TRBJ1-1, with a tentative D call TRBD1 (5 bases). V was cut by 5 bases and J by 9 bases, with 16 bases left in between. The CDR3 totals 13 residues. CDR3 region: CASSPQGQPKAFF. In nucleotides, the CDR3 is TGTGCCAGCAGTCCCCAGGGCCAGCCCAAAGCTTTCTTT.

The gene calls are TRBV19 and TRBJ1-1; D gene unclear. The germline V and J ends were trimmed by 2 bases and 3 bases, with 7 bases remaining between them. CDR3 length: 13 residues. Germline V CDR1 and CDR2: LNHDA, SQIVND (reference sequence). The CDR3 is CASSITGDTEAFF. The CDR3 region has the DNA TGTGCCAGTAGTATAACTGGGGACACTGAAGCTTTCTTT.

The chain employs TRBV9 and TRBJ2-2, with 10 bases aligning to TRBD1. The CDR3 covers 15 residues. J was trimmed by 3 bases and V by 3 bases; bases with no gene match: 2. The V gene's germline CDR1 is SGDLS and CDR2 YYNGEE. The CDR3 sequence: CASSGTGGHTGELFF. CDR3 coding DNA: TGTGCCAGCAGCGGGACAGGGGGACACACCGGGGAGCTGTTTTTT.

The rearrangement joins TRBV14 to TRBJ2-5, with TRBD1 matching 9 bases. CDR1 and CDR2 (germline): SGHDN, FVKESK. The CDR3 is 16 residues long. V was clipped by 4 bases and J by 3 bases; unmatched bases: 9. CDR3 sequence reads: CASSPGQGNVEETQYF. Here the CDR3 DNA reads TGTGCCAGCAGCCCAGGACAGGGGAATGTGGAAGAGACCCAGTACTTC.

The rearrangement links TRBV28 to TRBJ1-2, with D possibly being TRBD1 (5 bases). Trimming shortened V by 3 bases and J by 7 bases, and 9 bases separated the two germline ends. The CDR3 extends over 12 amino acids. Germline V lookup: CDR1 MDHEN, CDR2 SYDVKM. CDR3 loop: CASSFWQGGYTF. The CDR3 DNA follows: TGTGCCAGCAGTTTCTGGCAGGGTGGCTACACCTTC.

This chain joins TRBV10-3 and TRBJ1-1; D may be TRBD1 (5 bases). The CDR3 is made up of 13 amino acids. Germline CDR1 reads ENHRY; CDR2 reads SYGVKD. Trimming cost V 6 bases and J 2 bases, with 10 bases left between them. DNA of the CDR3: TGTGCCATCAGAGGGACGGATAACACTGAAGCTTTCTTT. As protein: CAIRGTDNTEAFF.

V is TRBV9 and J is TRBJ1-2, with TRBD1 as a possible D gene (5 bases). The CDR3 spans 16 residues. Trimming stripped 3 bases from V and 3 bases from J, with 18 bases between. The germline V gene encodes CDR1 SGDLS and CDR2 YYNGEE. The CDR3 region is CASSATLGGDYYGYTF. CDR3 nucleotide sequence: TGTGCCAGCAGCGCTACACTGGGAGGGGACTACTATGGCTACACCTTC.

This chain uses TRBV6-1 with TRBJ1-6; D not resolved. The CDR3 loop spans 15 amino acids. With 3 bases removed from V and 10 bases from J, the gap between germline ends came to 16 bases. Germline values: CDR1 MNHNS, CDR2 SASEGT. The CDR3 sequence: CASSDGVSRNSPLHF. The CDR3 DNA follows: TGTGCCAGCAGTGACGGGGTCAGCAGGAACTCACCCCTCCACTTT.